Presented here are 12 T cell receptor beta chains from one specimen sequenced in a study of T cell responses to AZD1222 COVID-19 vaccine. Measured with immunoSEQ multiplex PCR; TCRdb has only the in-frame clones, and not every one. Counted here are tens of thousands of clones, roughly 85% occurring once; the ten biggest clones make up roughly 20%. The sample consisted of peripheral blood, taken on day 0 of MenACWY control vaccination. Source of these receptors: an adult in good health.

The chain joins TRBV6-4 to TRBJ2-1, with D perhaps matching TRBD2 (6 bases). V dropped 2 bases and J dropped 6 bases, with 17 bases sitting between them. From germline, CDR1 is MRHNA and CDR2 SNTAGT. CDR3 length: 16 amino acids. CDR3 DNA sequence: TGTGCCAGCAGTGACGGTCACCAGGGAGGCTTCAATGAGCAGTTCTTC. Protein sequence: CASSDGHQGGFNEQFF.

The chain joins TRBV13 to TRBJ2-1; D is perhaps TRBD2 (6 bases). Trimming cost V 1 base and J 5 bases, with 15 bases left between them. Germline V lookup: CDR1 PRHDT, CDR2 FYEKMQ (reference sequence). The CDR3 consists of 16 residues. DNA of the CDR3: TGTGCCAGCAGCTTAGCGCTTAGCGGCCAACACAATGAGCAGTTCTTC. It specifies CASSLALSGQHNEQFF.

CDR3 loop: CASSLAQLQIKETQYF. The DNA of the CDR3 is TGTGCCAGCAGCTTAGCGCAATTGCAGATTAAAGAGACCCAGTACTTC. V gene TRBV7-2 combines with J gene TRBJ2-5; D is ambiguous. In germline, CDR1 is SGHTA, CDR2 FQGNSA. CDR3 length: 16 residues. The V end lost 0 bases, the J end lost 3 bases, and 14 bases lay between the germline ends.

The rearrangement joins TRBV30 to TRBJ2-7; TRBD2 is a possible D gene (6 bases). The V gene's germline CDR1 is GTSNPN and CDR2 SVGIG (reference sequence). V was trimmed by 3 bases and J by 3 bases, leaving 15 bases between them. This CDR3 has 14 residues. The CDR3 protein is CAWRREGGRYEQYF. CDR3 coding DNA: TGTGCCTGGAGACGCGAGGGAGGCCGCTACGAGCAGTACTTC. Filled out from reference TRBV30 and TRBJ2-7, the complete variable domain reads SQTIHQWPATLVQPVGSPLSLECTVEGTSNPNLYWYRQAAGRGLQLLFYSVGIGQISSEVPQNLSASRPQDRQFILSSKKLLLSDSGFYLCAWRREGGRYEQYFGPGTRLTVT.

The chain uses TRBV4-3 and TRBJ2-6, with D possibly TRBD2 on 5 matching bases. V was pared by 0 bases and J by 0 bases, with 15 bases between. Germline-derived CDR1 and CDR2 are LGHNA and YSLEER. The CDR3 spans 19 residues. This CDR3 reads CASSQDWRPEISGANVLTF. Here the CDR3 DNA reads TGCGCCAGCAGCCAAGATTGGAGGCCAGAGATCTCTGGGGCCAACGTCCTGACTTTC.

The CDR3 is CASRASGTNTGELFF. The CDR3 DNA follows: TGTGCCAGCAGAGCTTCTGGGACGAACACCGGGGAGCTGTTTTTT. The chain couples TRBV25-1 to TRBJ2-2; D unresolved. Trimming shortened V by 6 bases and J by 0 bases, and 11 bases separated the two germline ends. The CDR3 extends over 15 amino acids. Germline values: CDR1 MGHDK, CDR2 SYGVNS.

The chain has TRBV7-9 and TRBJ2-7, with unresolved D. This CDR3 is built from 15 residues. Looked up from germline, CDR1 is SEHNR and CDR2 is FQNEAQ (reference sequence). V lost 1 base, J lost 6 bases, and 16 bases lay in between. For the CDR3, the DNA is TGTGCCAGCAGCTTAGTGTGGGCTAGTGGGGTCGAGCAGTACTTC. It translates to CASSLVWASGVEQYF.

In nucleotides, the CDR3 is TGTGCCAGCACCCAGGGGGAGCGCAATCAGCCCCAGCATTTT. Protein sequence: CASTQGERNQPQHF. The V and J genes are TRBV28 and TRBJ1-5, with 7 bases identical to TRBD1. Germline lookup yields CDR1 MDHEN and CDR2 SYDVKM. Losses at the gene ends were 7 bases for V and 2 bases for J; bases not matched to a gene: 5. CDR3 length equals 14 residues. The full variable domain, with the rest looked up from reference TRBV28 and TRBJ1-5, is DVKVTQSSRYLVKRTGEKVFLECVQDMDHENMFWYRQDPGLGLRLIYFSYDVKMKEKGDIPEGYSVSREKKERFSLILESASTNQTSMYLCASTQGERNQPQHFGDGTRLSIL.

This clone was found once. The rearrangement links TRBV5-1 to TRBJ1-1; D is ambiguous. The V and J ends lost 5 bases and 1 base respectively, with 12 bases between them. Per germline, CDR1 SGHRS and CDR2 YFSETQ. The CDR3 is 14 residues long. The DNA of the CDR3 is TGCGCCAGCAGTCCGGAGGGAAGGAACACTGAAGCTTTCTTT. Translated: CASSPEGRNTEAFF.

This clone was counted once. V is TRBV14 and J is TRBJ2-7; TRBD1 agrees at 9 bases. This CDR3 is 16 amino acids long. V was pared by 3 bases and J by 2 bases, with 8 bases of the junction left unmatched. CDR1 is SGHDN and CDR2 is FVKESK in the germline V gene. The CDR3 DNA sequence: TGTGCCAGCAGCCAGGGGGGACAGGGTAGCACCTACGAGCAGTACTTC. This sequence encodes CASSQGGQGSTYEQYF. Looking up the rest from reference TRBV14 and TRBJ2-7 gives the full variable domain: EAGVTQFPSHSVIEKGQTVTLRCDPISGHDNLYWYRRVMGKEIKFLLHFVKESKQDESGMPNNRFLAERTGGTYSTLKVQPAELEDSGVYFCASSQGGQGSTYEQYFGPGTRLTVT.

The CDR3 loop is CASSLLLQDEQFF. Here the CDR3 DNA reads TGTGCCAGCAGTTTATTACTTCAAGATGAGCAGTTCTTC. V gene TRBV27 combines with J gene TRBJ2-1; D gene unclear. V shed 1 base and J shed 8 bases, with 9 bases lying between them. CDR1 and CDR2 (germline): MNHEY, SMNVEV (reference sequence). The CDR3 is 13 residues long.

The chain has TRBV7-2 and TRBJ2-3; TRBD1 or TRBD2 may be the D gene (6 bases each). This CDR3 is 17 amino acids long. V was clipped by 5 bases and J by 0 bases, with 18 bases between them. Germline V gene sequence: CDR1 SGHTA, CDR2 FQGNSA. The CDR3 here is CASSGGGRYYSTDTQYF. Here the CDR3 DNA reads TGTGCCAGCAGCGGAGGGGGACGTTACTATAGCACAGATACGCAGTATTTT.